Presented here are 6 T cell receptor beta chains from one specimen sequenced in a study of T-cell memory formation after mild COVID-19. TCRdb independently ran MiXCR on the 5' RACE reads; one entry per CDR3 protein. Of roughly 250,000 distinct CDR3 sequences in the sample, about a sixth were seen once. The sequenced material came from PBMCs or a T cell subset sorted from them (not recorded which). Source of these receptors: a man aged 18 to 29 who had mild COVID-19 (a few samples of this study predate the infection). Cell type and time point are not known.

At least ten counts were recorded for this clonotype. The chain employs TRBV7-9 and TRBJ2-2; unclear D gene. The germline V gene has CDR1 SEHNR and CDR2 FQNEAQ (reference sequence). CDR3 length: 14 residues. The V end lost 3 bases, the J end lost 2 bases, and 7 bases lay between the germline ends. The CDR3 sequence is CASSLSLNTGELFF. The CDR3, as DNA: TGTGCCAGCAGCTTGTCACTAAACACCGGGGAGCTGTTTTTT.

This clonotype appeared a few times. DNA of the CDR3: TGCAGCGCGTTACAGGGAAGTGACACCGGGGAGCTGTTTTTT. Protein: CSALQGSDTGELFF. V and J are TRBV20-1 and TRBJ2-2, with a possible D match to TRBD1 (6 bases). The CDR3 is 14 residues long. Per germline, CDR1 DFQATT and CDR2 SNEGSKA (reference sequence).

This chain joins TRBV7-9 and TRBJ1-2; no definite D call. The CDR3 has 13 residues. Germline CDR1 is SEHNR and CDR2 is FQNEAQ (reference sequence). Trimming pared 1 base from V and 8 bases from J, leaving 11 bases between. The CDR3 protein is CASSLVVVGGYTF. The CDR3 DNA follows: TGTGCCAGCAGCTTAGTCGTGGTCGGAGGCTACACCTTC.

This clonotype has only a few counts. V is TRBV7-9 and J is TRBJ2-1, with D perhaps given as TRBD1 or TRBD2 (5 bases each). This CDR3 has 12 amino acids. Germline CDR1 and CDR2: SEHNR and FQNEAQ (reference sequence). With 6 bases removed from V and 15 bases from J, the gap between germline ends came to 18 bases. The CDR3 DNA sequence: TGTGCCAGCAGGTTTTGGGACCTCGGCCCGTTCTTC. As protein: CASRFWDLGPFF.

The chain employs TRBV6-2 or TRBV6-3 and TRBJ2-1; unclear D gene. V lost 2 bases to trimming and J lost 0 bases, with 5 bases between them. The CDR3 has 14 residues. Looked up from germline, CDR1 is MNHEY and CDR2 is SVGEGT. The CDR3 DNA is TGTGCCAGCAGTTACCCAAGCTCCTACAATGAGCAGTTCTTC. Protein product: CASSYPSSYNEQFF.

The rearrangement links TRBV6-2 or TRBV6-3 to TRBJ2-7, with D unresolved. CDR1 is MNHEY, CDR2 SVGEGT, per germline. This CDR3 spans 12 amino acids. V lost 5 bases and J lost 4, with 9 bases in between. Here the CDR3 reads CASSHDVYEQYV. In DNA, the CDR3 is TGTGCCAGCAGTCACGACGTTTACGAGCAGTACGTC.